A single TCR beta chain is shown here with its context. The target of this receptor is not known. Per-base quality was not reported, and no clone a single base away is much larger than it. Looking up the germline V gene (reference sequence) yields CDR1 LGHDT and CDR2 YNNKEL. The CDR3 has 14 amino acids, counting the end cysteine and phenylalanine. Only CDR3 DNA remains: 42 bases, in frame from the first base. Trimming at the junction amounts to 3 bases on V and 7 bases on J, and the germline ends lie 15 bases apart. The data are from a study of blood T cell repertoires in COVID-19 (TCRdb year 2020). Some background on the complete study: Samples from collaborators originated in the United States, Italy and Spain and spanned both the acute and convalescent phases of COVID-19. The prospective study material was composed of cDNA or gDNA derived from T cells, B-cell-depleted T cells, or PBMCs. Deeply sampled blood TCRbeta repertoires from subjects exposed to, actively infected with, or recovered from COVID-19 were included in the dataset. A freely available public database, intended as a resource for researchers studying the immune response to SARS-CoV-2, is where the repertoires were released. The samples were drawn from the first 160 participants of the ongoing ImmuneRACE study and from 950 to 1,500 subjects provided by 6 global collaborators. The sample metadata nearly always contained a de-identified subject ID, COVID-19 status, age in years and sex. Where available, HLA class I and class II types were taken from metadata supplied by the sample provider and were not determined by assay-based typing.

Whole blood was collected in K2EDTA tubes by collaborating institutions according to the institutions' own protocols. Collaborator samples were shipped for TCRbeta analysis as frozen whole blood, isolated PBMCs, or DNA extracted from either sample type. The immunoSEQ Assay, a bias-controlled multiplex PCR, was used to amplify TCRbeta CDR3 regions from genomic DNA. In the authors' own workflow: Within the assay, amplification of reference gene primers was used to estimate how many nucleated cells each sample contained. Sequence reads were collapsed and filtered to measure the absolute abundance of every unique TCRbeta CDR3 rearrangement. For each sample, productive Simpson clonality was calculated by taking the square root of Simpson's diversity index across productive rearrangements. TCRdb's version of the immuneACCESS table is confined to in-frame rearrangements and falls short of the full clone set. An unresolved V gene accounts for under half of the shortfall where checked; the remainder is of unknown origin. V and J calls and clone size are copied from that table; D and trimming were computed from the DNA. The sample records 90,000 to 120,000 clones, 85% to 90% of which are singletons. The ten largest clones add up to about 16% of the sample.

General findings and caveats noted by the study authors: Clinical and demographic metadata were provided uncurated, with the amount varying by source and participant.

The sequence is built from TRBV3-1 (or the pseudogene TRBV3-2) and TRBJ1-2, with TRBD1 tentatively as D gene (5 bases match). Sequencing was carried out using peripheral blood. The clonotype originates from a man over 45 with acute or convalescent COVID-19. Read as DNA, the sequence is TGTGCCAGCAGCCAGGACACTTTTTCCCCTGGCTACACCTTC. Its product reads: CASSQDTFSPGYTF.